This paragraph covers one TCR beta chain sequence. Antigen specificity is unknown. The entry originates in a study of coeliac disease. Study-wide background: Each coeliac patient was active, refractory type I, or diet-controlled.

The protocol was immunoSEQ multiplex PCR, while the TCRdb copy is restricted to in-frame clones and leaves out a portion. Counted here are about 6,700 clones, approximately 70% occurring once; the ten biggest clones make up less than 4.5%. The ends lost 4 bases at V and 4 bases at J; junction bases unmatched: 5. This CDR3 region has 15 residues. Germline V CDR1 and CDR2: SGHRS, YFSETQ. Whole-study results and caveats: Of coeliac lamina propria samples, 9 of 18 held published gliadin-specific TRB sequences, versus 1 of 6 controls. Control samples showed higher TRB and TRG clonality than intraepithelial and lamina propria samples in active celiac disease. Intraepithelial and lamina propria fractions were not highly pure, so cross-contamination was possible.

Sequencing used lamina propria lymphocytes from the gut. This sequence originates from a woman between 18 and 30 years old with active celiac disease. The chain uses TRBV5-1 and TRBJ2-2, with 9 positions matching TRBD1. CDR3 DNA: TGCGCCAGCAGCGGTACAGGGGGCAGCACCGGGGAGCTGTTTTTT. Translated, it gives CASSGTGGSTGELFF.